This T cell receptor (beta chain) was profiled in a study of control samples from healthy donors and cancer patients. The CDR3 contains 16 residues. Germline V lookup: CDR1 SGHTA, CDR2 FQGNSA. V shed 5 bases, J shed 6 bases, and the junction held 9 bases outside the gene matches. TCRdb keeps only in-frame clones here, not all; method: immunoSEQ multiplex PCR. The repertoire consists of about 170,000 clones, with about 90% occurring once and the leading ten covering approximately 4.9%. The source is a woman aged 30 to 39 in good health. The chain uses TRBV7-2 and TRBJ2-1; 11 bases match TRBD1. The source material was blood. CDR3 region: CASSLSPGQGVNEQFF. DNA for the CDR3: TGTGCCAGCAGCCTTTCACCGGGACAGGGGGTCAATGAGCAGTTCTTC.